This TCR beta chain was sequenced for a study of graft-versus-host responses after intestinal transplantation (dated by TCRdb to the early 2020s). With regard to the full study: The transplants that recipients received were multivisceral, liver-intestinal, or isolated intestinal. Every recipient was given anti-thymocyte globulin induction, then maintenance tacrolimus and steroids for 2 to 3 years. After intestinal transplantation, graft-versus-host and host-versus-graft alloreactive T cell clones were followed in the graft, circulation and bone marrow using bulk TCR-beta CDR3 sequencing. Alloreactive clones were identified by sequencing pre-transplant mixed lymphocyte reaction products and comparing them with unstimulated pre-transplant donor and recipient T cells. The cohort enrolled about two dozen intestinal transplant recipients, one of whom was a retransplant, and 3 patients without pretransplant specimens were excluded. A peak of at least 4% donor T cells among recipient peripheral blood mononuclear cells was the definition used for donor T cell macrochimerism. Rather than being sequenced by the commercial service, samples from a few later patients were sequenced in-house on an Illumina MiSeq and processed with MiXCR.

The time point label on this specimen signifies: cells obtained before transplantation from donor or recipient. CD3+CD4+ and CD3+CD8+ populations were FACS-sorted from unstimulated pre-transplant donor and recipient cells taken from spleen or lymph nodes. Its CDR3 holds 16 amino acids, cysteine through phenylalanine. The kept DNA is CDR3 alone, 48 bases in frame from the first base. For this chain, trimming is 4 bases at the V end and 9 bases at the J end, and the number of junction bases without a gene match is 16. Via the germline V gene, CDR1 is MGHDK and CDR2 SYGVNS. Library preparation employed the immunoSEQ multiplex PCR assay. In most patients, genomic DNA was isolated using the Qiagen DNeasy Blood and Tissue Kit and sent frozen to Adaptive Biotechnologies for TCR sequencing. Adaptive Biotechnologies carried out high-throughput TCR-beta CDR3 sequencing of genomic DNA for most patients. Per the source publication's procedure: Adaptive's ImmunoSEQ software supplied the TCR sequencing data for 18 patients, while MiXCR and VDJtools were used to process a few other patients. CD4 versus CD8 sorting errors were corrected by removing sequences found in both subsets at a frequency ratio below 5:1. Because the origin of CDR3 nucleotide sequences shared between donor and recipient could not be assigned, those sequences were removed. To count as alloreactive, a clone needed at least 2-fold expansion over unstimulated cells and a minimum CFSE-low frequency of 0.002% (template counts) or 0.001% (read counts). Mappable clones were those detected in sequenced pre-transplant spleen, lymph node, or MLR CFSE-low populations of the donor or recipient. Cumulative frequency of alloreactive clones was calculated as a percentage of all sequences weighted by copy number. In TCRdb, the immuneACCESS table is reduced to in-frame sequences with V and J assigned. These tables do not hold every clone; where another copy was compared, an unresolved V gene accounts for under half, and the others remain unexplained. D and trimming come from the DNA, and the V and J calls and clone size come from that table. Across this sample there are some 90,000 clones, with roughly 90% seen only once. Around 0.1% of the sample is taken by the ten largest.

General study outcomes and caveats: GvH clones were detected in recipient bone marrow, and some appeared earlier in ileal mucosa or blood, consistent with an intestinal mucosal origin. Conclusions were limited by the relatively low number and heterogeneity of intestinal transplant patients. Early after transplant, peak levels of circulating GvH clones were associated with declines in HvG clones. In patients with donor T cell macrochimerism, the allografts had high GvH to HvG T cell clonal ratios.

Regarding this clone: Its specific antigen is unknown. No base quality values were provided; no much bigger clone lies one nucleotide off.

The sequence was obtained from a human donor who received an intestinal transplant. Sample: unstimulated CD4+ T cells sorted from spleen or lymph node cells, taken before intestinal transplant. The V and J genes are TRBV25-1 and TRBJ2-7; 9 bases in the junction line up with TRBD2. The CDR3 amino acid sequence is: CASSATGLARRGGQYF. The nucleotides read TGTGCCAGCAGTGCCACGGGACTAGCCCGGAGGGGAGGGCAGTACTTC.